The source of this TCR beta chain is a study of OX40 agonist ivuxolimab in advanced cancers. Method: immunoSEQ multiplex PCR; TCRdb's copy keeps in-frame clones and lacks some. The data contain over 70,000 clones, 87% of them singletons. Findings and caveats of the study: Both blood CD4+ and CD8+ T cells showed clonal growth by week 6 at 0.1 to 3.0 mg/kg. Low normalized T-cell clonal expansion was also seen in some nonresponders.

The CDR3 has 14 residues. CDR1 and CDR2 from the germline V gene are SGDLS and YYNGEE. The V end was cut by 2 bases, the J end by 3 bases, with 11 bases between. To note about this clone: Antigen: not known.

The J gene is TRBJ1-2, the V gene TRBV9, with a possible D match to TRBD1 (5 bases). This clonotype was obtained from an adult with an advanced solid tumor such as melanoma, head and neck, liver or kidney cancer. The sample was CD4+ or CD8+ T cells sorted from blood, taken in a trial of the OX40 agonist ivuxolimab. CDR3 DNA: TGTGCCAGCAGCGTGTACCCAGGGTACTATGGCTACACCTTC. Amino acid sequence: CASSVYPGYYGYTF. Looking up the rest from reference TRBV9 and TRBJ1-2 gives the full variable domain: DSGVTQTPKHLITATGQRVTLRCSPRSGDLSVYWYQQSLDQGLQFLIQYYNGEERAKGNILERFSAQQFPDLHSELNLSSLELGDSALYFCASSVYPGYYGYTFGSGTRLTVV.